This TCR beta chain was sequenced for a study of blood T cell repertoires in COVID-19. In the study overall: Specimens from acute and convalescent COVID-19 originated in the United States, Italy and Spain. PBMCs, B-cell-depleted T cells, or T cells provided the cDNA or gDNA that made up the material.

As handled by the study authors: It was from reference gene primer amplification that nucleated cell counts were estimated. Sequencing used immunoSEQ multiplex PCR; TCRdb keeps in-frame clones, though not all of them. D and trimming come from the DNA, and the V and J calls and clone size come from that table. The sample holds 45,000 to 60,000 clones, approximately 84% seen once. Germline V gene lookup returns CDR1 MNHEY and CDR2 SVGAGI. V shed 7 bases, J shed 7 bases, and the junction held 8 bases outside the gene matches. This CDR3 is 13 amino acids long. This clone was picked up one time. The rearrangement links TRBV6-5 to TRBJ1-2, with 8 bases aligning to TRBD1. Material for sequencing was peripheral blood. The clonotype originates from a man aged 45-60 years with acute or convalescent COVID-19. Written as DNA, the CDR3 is TGTGCCAGCACCTTGGACAGGGAAGGTGGCTACACCTTC. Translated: CASTLDREGGYTF.